This TCR beta chain was found in a study of control samples from healthy donors and cancer patients. The repertoire was sequenced with immunoSEQ multiplex PCR; TCRdb's copy has only in-frame clones and lacks some. Of about 120,000 clones in the sample, roughly 87% were seen once. Germline V gives CDR1 KGHDR, CDR2 SFDVKD. Unmatched junction bases numbered 7, after V lost 4 bases and J lost 0 bases. There are 17 residues in the CDR3. This TCR derives from a man younger than 35 in good health. Sequences were obtained from blood. This chain links TRBV24-1 with TRBJ2-1, with 8 bases identical to TRBD1. The DNA of the CDR3 is TGTGCCACCAGTGAGGGGACAGGACATAACTCCTACAATGAGCAGTTCTTC. It yields the protein CATSEGTGHNSYNEQFF.